This TCR beta chain is drawn from a study of blood T cells in healthy people across ages. The study's findings and limits: With age, beta diversity per million T cells declined roughly linearly, significantly by 40. Without sorted subsets, naive and antigen-experienced compartments could not be conclusively compared. Compared with aged donors, long-lived donors showed fewer expanded clones, suggesting selection.

The length of the CDR3 is 16 residues. Looked up from germline, CDR1 is MNHNS and CDR2 is SASEGT. Losses at the gene ends were 8 bases for V and 0 bases for J; bases not matched to a gene: 5. The second PCR ran roughly 7 to 12 cycles with a sample-barcoded 5' primer and J-beta primers. The template-switch adaptor was a 5' adaptor with 12 random nucleotides. It tagged each cDNA molecule. TCRdb re-called the 5' RACE reads with MiXCR, one entry per CDR3 protein. The sample holds fewer than 900,000 distinct CDR3 sequences, approximately 49% seen once. Notes on this clonotype: Its specificity is not known.

The J gene is TRBJ2-7, the V gene TRBV6-1, with 15 bases matching TRBD2. The clonotype comes from a woman aged 60-75 years in good health. The sample was blood. This CDR3 reads CASGGLAGGSSYEQYF. CDR3 nucleotide sequence: TGTGCCAGCGGGGGACTAGCGGGAGGAAGCTCCTACGAGCAGTACTTC.